This T cell receptor (beta chain) originates from a study of blood T cell repertoires in COVID-19. Study background: Sites across the United States, Italy and Spain contributed samples from acute and convalescent COVID-19.

V lost 3 bases and J lost 8, with 19 bases in between. Looked up from germline, CDR1 is LGHNA and CDR2 is YNFKEQ. This CDR3 comprises 16 residues. Profiling relied on immunoSEQ multiplex PCR, and the TCRdb table lists in-frame clones only, not all of them. The sample lists roughly 220,000 clones, about 91% occurring once. The origin of this receptor is a woman aged 45-59 years with acute COVID-19. The chain employs TRBV4-2 and TRBJ1-4; D is uncertain. The sample was PBMCs or T cells enriched from blood (not recorded which). The chain's CDR3 is CASSQNPRFPGEKLFF. The CDR3 nucleotides are TGTGCCAGCAGCCAGAACCCACGGTTTCCGGGGGAAAAACTGTTTTTT.